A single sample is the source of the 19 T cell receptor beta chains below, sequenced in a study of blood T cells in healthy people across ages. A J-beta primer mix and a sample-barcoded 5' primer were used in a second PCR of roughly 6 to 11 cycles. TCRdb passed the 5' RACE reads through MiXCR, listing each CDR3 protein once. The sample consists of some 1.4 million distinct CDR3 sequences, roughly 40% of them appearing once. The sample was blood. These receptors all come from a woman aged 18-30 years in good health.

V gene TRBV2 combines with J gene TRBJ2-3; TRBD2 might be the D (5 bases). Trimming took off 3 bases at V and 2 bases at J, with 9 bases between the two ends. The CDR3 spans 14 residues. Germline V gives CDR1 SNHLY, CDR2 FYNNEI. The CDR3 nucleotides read TGTGCCAGCAGTGAGCGGGTTATCACAGATACGCAGTATTTT. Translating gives CASSERVITDTQYF. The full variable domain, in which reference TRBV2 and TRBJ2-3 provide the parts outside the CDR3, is EPEVTQTPSHQVTQMGQEVILRCVPISNHLYFYWYRQILGQKVEFLVSFYNNEISEKSEIFDDQFSVERPDGSNFTLKIRSTKLEDSAMYFCASSERVITDTQYFGPGTRLTVL.

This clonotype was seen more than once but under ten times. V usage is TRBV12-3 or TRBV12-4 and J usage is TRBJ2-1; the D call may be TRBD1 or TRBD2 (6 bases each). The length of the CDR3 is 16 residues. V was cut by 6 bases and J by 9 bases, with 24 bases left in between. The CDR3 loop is CASSRALGGQSVEQFF. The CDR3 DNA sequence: TGTGCCAGCAGCCGAGCCCTGGGGGGCCAGTCCGTTGAGCAGTTCTTC.

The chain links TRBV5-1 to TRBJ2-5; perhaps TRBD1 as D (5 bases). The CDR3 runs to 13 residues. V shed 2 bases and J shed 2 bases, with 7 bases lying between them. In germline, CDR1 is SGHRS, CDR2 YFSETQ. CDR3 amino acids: CASSLQDQETQYF. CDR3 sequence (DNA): TGCGCCAGCAGCTTACAGGATCAAGAGACCCAGTACTTC.

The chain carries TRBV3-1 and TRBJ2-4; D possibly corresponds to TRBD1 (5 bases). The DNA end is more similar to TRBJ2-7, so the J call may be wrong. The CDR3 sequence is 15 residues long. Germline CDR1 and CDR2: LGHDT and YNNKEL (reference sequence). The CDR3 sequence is CASSRDPTATYEQYF. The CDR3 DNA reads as TGTGCCAGCAGCCGCGACCCGACAGCCACCTACGAGCAGTACTTC.

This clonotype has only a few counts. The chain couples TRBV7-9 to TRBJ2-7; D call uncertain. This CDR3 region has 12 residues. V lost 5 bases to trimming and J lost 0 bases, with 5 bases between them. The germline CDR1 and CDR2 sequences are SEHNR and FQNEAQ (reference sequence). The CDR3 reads CASSIYSYEQYF. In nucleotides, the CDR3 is TGTGCCAGCAGCATATACTCCTACGAGCAGTACTTC.

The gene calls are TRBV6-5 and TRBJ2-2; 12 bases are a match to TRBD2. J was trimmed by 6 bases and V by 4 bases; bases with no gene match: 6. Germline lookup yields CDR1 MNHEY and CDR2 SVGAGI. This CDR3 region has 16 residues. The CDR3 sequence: CASSFGLAGSAGELFF. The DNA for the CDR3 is TGTGCCAGCAGTTTCGGACTAGCGGGATCCGCCGGGGAGCTGTTTTTT.

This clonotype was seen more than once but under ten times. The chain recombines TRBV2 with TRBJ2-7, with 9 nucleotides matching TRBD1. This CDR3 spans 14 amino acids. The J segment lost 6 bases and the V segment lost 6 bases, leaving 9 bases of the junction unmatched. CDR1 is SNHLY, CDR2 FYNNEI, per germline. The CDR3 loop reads CASRGTGISVEQYF. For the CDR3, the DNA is TGTGCCAGCAGAGGGACAGGGATTTCTGTCGAGCAGTACTTC.

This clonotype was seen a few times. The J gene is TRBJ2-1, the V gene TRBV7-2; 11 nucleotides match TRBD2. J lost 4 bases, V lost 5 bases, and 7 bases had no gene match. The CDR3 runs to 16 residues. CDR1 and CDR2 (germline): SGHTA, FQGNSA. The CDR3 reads CASSVPSGGFYNEQFF. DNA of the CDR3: TGTGCCAGCAGCGTCCCTAGCGGGGGGTTTTACAATGAGCAGTTCTTC.

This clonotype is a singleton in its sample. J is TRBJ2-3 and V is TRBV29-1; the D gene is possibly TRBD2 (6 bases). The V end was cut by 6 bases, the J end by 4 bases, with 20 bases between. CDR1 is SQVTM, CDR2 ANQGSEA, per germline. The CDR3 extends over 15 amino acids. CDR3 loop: CSVPEDGGSPDTQYF. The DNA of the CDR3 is TGCAGCGTCCCCGAGGACGGGGGAAGTCCAGATACGCAGTATTTT.

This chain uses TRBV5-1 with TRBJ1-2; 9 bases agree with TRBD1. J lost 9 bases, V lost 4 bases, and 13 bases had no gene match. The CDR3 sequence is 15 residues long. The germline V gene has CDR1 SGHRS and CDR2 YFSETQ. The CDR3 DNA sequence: TGCGCCAGCAGCACCCGGACAGGGGAAGGTGAACGCTACACCTTC. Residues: CASSTRTGEGERYTF.

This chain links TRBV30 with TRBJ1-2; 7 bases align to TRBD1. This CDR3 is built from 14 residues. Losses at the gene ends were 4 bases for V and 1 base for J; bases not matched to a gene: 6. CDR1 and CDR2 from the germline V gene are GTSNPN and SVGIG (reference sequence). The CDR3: CAWNPGQFNYGYTF. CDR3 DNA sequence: TGTGCCTGGAACCCGGGACAGTTTAACTATGGCTACACCTTC.

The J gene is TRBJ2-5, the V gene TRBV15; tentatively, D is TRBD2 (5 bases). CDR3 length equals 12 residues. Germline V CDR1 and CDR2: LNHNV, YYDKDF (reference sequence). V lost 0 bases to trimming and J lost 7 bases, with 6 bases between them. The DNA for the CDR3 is TGTGCCACCAGCAGAGATCGGGGGACCCAGTACTTC. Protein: CATSRDRGTQYF.

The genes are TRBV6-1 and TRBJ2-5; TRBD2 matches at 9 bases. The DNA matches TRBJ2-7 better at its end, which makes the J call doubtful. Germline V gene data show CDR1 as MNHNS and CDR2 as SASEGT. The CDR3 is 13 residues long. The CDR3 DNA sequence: TGTGCCGGGCGGGAGGGGGGTTTCCACGAGCAGTACTTC. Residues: CAGREGGFHEQYF.

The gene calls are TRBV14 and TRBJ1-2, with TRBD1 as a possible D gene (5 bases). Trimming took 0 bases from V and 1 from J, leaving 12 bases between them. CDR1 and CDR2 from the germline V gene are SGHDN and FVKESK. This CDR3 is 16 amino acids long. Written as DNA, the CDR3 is TGTGCCAGCAGCCAAGACGGGACGAGGCTTAACTATGGCTACACCTTC. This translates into CASSQDGTRLNYGYTF.

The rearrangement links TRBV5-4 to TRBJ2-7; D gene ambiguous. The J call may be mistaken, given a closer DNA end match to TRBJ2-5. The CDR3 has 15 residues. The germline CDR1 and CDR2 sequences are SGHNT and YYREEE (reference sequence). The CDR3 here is CASSFAGSRQETQYF. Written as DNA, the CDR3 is TGTGCCAGCAGCTTTGCAGGTTCGCGACAAGAGACCCAGTACTTC.

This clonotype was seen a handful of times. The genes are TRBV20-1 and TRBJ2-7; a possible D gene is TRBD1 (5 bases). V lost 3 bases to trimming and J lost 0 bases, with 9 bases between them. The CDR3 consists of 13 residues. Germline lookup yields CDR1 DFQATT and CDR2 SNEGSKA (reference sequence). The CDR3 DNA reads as TGCAGTGCTAGTCAAGGGGCCTCCTACGAGCAGTACTTC. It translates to CSASQGASYEQYF.

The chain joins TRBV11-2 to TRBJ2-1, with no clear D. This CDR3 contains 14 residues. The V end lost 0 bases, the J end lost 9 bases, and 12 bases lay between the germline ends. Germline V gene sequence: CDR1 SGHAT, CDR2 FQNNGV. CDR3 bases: TGTGCCAGCAGCTTAGATCCCGCCATCAGTGAGCAGTTCTTC. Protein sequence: CASSLDPAISEQFF. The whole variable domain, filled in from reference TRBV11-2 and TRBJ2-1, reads EAGVAQSPRYKIIEKRQSVAFWCNPISGHATLYWYQQILGQGPKLLIQFQNNGVVDDSQLPKDRFSAERLKGVDSTLKIQPAKLEDSAVYLCASSLDPAISEQFFGPGTRLTVL.

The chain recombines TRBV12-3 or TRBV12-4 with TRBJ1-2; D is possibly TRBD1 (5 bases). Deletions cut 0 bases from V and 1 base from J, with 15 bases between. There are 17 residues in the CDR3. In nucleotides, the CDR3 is TGTGCCAGCAGTTTAGCGGGAAAGGGACGAGTTAACTATGGCTACACCTTC. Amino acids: CASSLAGKGRVNYGYTF.

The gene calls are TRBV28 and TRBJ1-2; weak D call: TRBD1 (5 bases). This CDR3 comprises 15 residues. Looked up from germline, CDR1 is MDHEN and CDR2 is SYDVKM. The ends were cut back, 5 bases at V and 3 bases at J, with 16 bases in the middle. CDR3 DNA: TGTGCCAGCAGTAACCGGGACGGAGGGCACTATGGCTACACCTTC. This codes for CASSNRDGGHYGYTF.